The next 24 T cell receptor beta chains were all read from a single sample in a study of cytomegalovirus exposure and HLA in healthy donors. PCR primers comprised 60 Vbeta and 13 Jbeta primers. Generated by immunoSEQ multiplex PCR, the TCRdb table keeps only in-frame clones and is missing some. The sample has 93,000 or so clones, 66% seen once; the top ten hold roughly 3.3%. Sequenced sample: PBMCs. The receptors stem from a woman aged 45-65 years in good health and CMV-seronegative.

The sample holds a few counts of this clone. The CDR3 loop reads CASRRNNIGSYEAFF. CDR3 coding DNA: TGTGCCAGCAGACGAAATAATATAGGGAGCTATGAAGCTTTCTTT. The chain employs TRBV5-8 and TRBJ1-1, with D unresolved. The CDR3 is 15 residues long. V was shortened by 5 bases and J by 7 bases, with 21 bases between the two germline ends. The germline gives CDR1 SGHTS, CDR2 YDEGEE.

The V and J genes are TRBV7-9 and TRBJ2-1; TRBD2 matches 9 bases. Germline assignment: CDR1 SEHNR and CDR2 FQNEAQ (reference sequence). The CDR3 has 19 amino acids. Unmatched junction bases numbered 10, after V lost 1 base and J lost 0 bases. The CDR3 spells CASSLGISGSVGSYNEQFF. The CDR3 DNA sequence: TGTGCCAGCAGCTTAGGTATTAGCGGGAGTGTGGGCTCCTACAATGAGCAGTTCTTC. Using reference TRBV7-9 and TRBJ2-1 for the parts outside the CDR3, the full variable domain is DTGVSQNPRHKITKRGQNVTFRCDPISEHNRLYWYRQTLGQGPEFLTYFQNEAQLEKSRLLSDRFSAERPKGSFSTLEIQRTEQGDSAMYLCASSLGISGSVGSYNEQFFGPGTRLTVL.

This sequence joins TRBV27 and TRBJ2-7; 7 nucleotides agree with TRBD1. Trimming cost V 1 base and J 3 bases; bases outside gene matches: 6. Germline V gene data show CDR1 as MNHEY and CDR2 as SMNVEV (reference sequence). The CDR3 spans 15 residues. CDR3 sequence reads: CASSLLGGDVYEQYF. The CDR3 DNA follows: TGTGCCAGCAGTTTATTAGGGGGCGACGTCTACGAGCAGTACTTC.

V and J are TRBV27 and TRBJ1-6; 11 nucleotides agree with TRBD1. The junction had 10 bases not matched to a gene; V was cut back by 10 bases and J by 8 bases. Germline assignment: CDR1 MNHEY and CDR2 SMNVEV (reference sequence). This CDR3 has 15 residues. The CDR3 region has the DNA TGTGCCACCGGGACAGGGGGATTGGTTTATTCACCCCTCCACTTT. Its protein is CATGTGGLVYSPLHF.

V and J are TRBV11-2 and TRBJ2-7; 14 nucleotides line up with TRBD2. CDR1 is SGHAT, CDR2 FQNNGV, per germline. V lost 5 bases and J lost 6; bases outside the gene matches: 9. This CDR3 spans 16 amino acids. This CDR3 is CASSPGLAGATVEQYF. In nucleotides, the CDR3 is TGTGCCAGCAGCCCGGGACTAGCGGGAGCGACTGTCGAGCAGTACTTC.

This chain uses TRBV7-9 with TRBJ1-1; possibly TRBD1 for D (6 bases). The CDR3 consists of 16 residues. V was clipped by 7 bases and J by 0 bases, with 18 bases between them. CDR1 and CDR2 from the germline V gene are SEHNR and FQNEAQ (reference sequence). CDR3 DNA sequence: TGTGCCAGCATTGACAGGACTGGCCGTATGAACACTGAAGCTTTCTTT. As protein: CASIDRTGRMNTEAFF.

The V and J genes are TRBV19 and TRBJ1-5; TRBD1 is a possible D gene (5 bases). The germline V gene encodes CDR1 LNHDA and CDR2 SQIVND (reference sequence). The CDR3 spans 15 residues. With 4 bases removed from V and 2 bases from J, the gap between germline ends came to 12 bases. This chain's CDR3 is CASSTGGRGNQPQHF. The CDR3 coding sequence is TGTGCCAGTAGTACGGGTGGCAGGGGCAATCAGCCCCAGCATTTT.

This sequence joins TRBV7-8 and TRBJ2-7, with TRBD2 identical over 8 bases. J gave up 7 bases and V 7 bases, and 12 bases lay outside the gene matches. Germline V gene sequence: CDR1 SGHVS, CDR2 FQNEAQ. The CDR3 is 14 residues long. CDR3 sequence: CASMDFRRGDEQYF. The CDR3 DNA reads TGTGCCAGCATGGACTTCAGGCGGGGGGATGAGCAGTACTTC.

This clone was seen a handful of times. V gene TRBV7-8 combines with J gene TRBJ2-3; tentatively, D is TRBD2 (6 bases). This CDR3 has 16 residues. V gave up 1 base and J gave up 1 base, with 12 bases separating them. In germline, CDR1 is SGHVS, CDR2 FQNEAQ. CDR3 amino acids: CASSLVAAAGTDTQYF. CDR3 in DNA: TGTGCCAGCAGCTTAGTAGCGGCTGCTGGCACAGATACGCAGTATTTT. Complete variable domain (other parts from reference TRBV7-8 and TRBJ2-3): GAGVSQSPRYKVAKRGQDVALRCDPISGHVSLFWYQQALGQGPEFLTYFQNEAQLDKSGLPSDRFFAERPEGSVSTLKIQRTQQEDSAVYLCASSLVAAAGTDTQYFGPGTRLTVL.

The chain employs TRBV18 and TRBJ2-7; D is uncertain. The CDR3 runs 13 residues. The V end lost 4 bases, the J end lost 1 base, and 8 bases lay between the germline ends. From germline, CDR1 is KGHSH and CDR2 LQKENI. This CDR3 is CASSLGPSYEQYF. The CDR3, as DNA: TGTGCCAGCTCACTTGGGCCGTCCTACGAGCAGTACTTC.

The chain couples TRBV28 to TRBJ2-7; D not certain. The CDR3 loop spans 12 amino acids. Trimming took off 1 base at V and 3 bases at J, with 4 bases between the two ends. The germline gives CDR1 MDHEN, CDR2 SYDVKM. The CDR3 spells CASSLYSYEQYF. In DNA form, the CDR3 reads TGTGCCAGCAGTTTATATAGCTACGAGCAGTACTTC.

The V call is TRBV5-4, the J call TRBJ2-3; D possibly corresponds to TRBD2 (7 bases). The CDR3 spans 16 residues. The germline CDR1 and CDR2 sequences are SGHNT and YYREEE (reference sequence). Trimming removed 3 bases from V and 6 bases from J, with 20 bases in between. The CDR3 region has the DNA TGTGCCAGCAGCTCTGGGGGCGGGGGTCCAGGGGATACGCAGTATTTT. As protein: CASSSGGGGPGDTQYF.

CDR3 coding DNA: TGTGCCAGCAGCTTAAAAGTACAGGGCACTGAAGCTTTCTTT. As protein: CASSLKVQGTEAFF. The V and J genes are TRBV7-6 and TRBJ1-1, with a possible D match to TRBD1 (6 bases). Germline CDR1 SGHVS, CDR2 FNYEAQ. CDR3 length: 14 amino acids. V gave up 2 bases and J gave up 4 bases, with 11 bases separating them. The complete variable domain, with remaining parts taken from reference TRBV7-6 and TRBJ1-1, reads GAGVSQSPRYKVTKRGQDVALRCDPISGHVSLYWYRQALGQGPEFLTYFNYEAQQDKSGLPNDRFSAERPEGSISTLTIQRTEQRDSAMYRCASSLKVQGTEAFFGQGTRLTVV.

The chain employs TRBV7-3 and TRBJ2-3; 12 nucleotides line up with TRBD2. CDR1 and CDR2 (germline): SGHTA, FQGTGA. The CDR3 is 15 residues long. With V trimmed by 4 bases and J by 6 bases, 5 bases remained unmatched. Here the CDR3 DNA reads TGTGCCAGCAGCTCGACTAGCGGGAGAGGTGATACGCAGTATTTT. Amino acid sequence: CASSSTSGRGDTQYF.

The chain combines TRBV10-3 with TRBJ1-2; no firm D call. V was clipped by 4 bases and J by 7 bases, with 13 bases between them. Germline values: CDR1 ENHRY, CDR2 SYGVKD. The CDR3 is 13 residues long. In DNA form, the CDR3 reads TGTGCCATCAGTGTTGGAGGGATTTCTGGCTACACCTTC. Protein sequence: CAISVGGISGYTF.

Here the CDR3 reads CASSPFTSLAGEGTQYF. CDR3 bases: TGTGCCAGCTCACCATTTACCTCACTAGCGGGAGAGGGGACCCAGTACTTC. The chain carries TRBV18 and TRBJ2-5, with 11 bases that match TRBD2. The V and J ends lost 2 bases and 7 bases, in that order; junction bases with no gene match: 12. The CDR3 covers 17 residues. Per the germline V gene, CDR1 is KGHSH and CDR2 is LQKENI.

The chain recombines TRBV7-9 with TRBJ1-4; D might be TRBD1 (5 bases). Trimming cost V 5 bases and J 3 bases, with 10 bases left between them. CDR1 and CDR2 from the germline V gene are SEHNR and FQNEAQ (reference sequence). The CDR3 runs to 14 residues. The CDR3 spells CASSRDSSNEKLFF. DNA of the CDR3: TGTGCCAGCAGCCGAGACAGTTCTAATGAAAAACTGTTTTTT.

The CDR3 here is CASSLGDRSGNTIYF. In DNA, the CDR3 is TGCGCCAGCAGCTTGGGGGACAGGTCTGGAAACACCATATATTTT. The V and J genes are TRBV5-1 and TRBJ1-3, with TRBD1 matching 8 bases. CDR3 length: 15 amino acids. Trimming cost V 0 bases and J 1 base; bases outside gene matches: 0. Germline-derived CDR1 and CDR2 are SGHRS and YFSETQ. Complete variable domain (other parts from reference TRBV5-1 and TRBJ1-3): KAGVTQTPRYLIKTRGQQVTLSCSPISGHRSVSWYQQTPGQGLQFLFEYFSETQRNKGNFPGRFSGRQFSNSRSEMNVSTLELGDSALYLCASSLGDRSGNTIYFGEGSWLTVV.

J is TRBJ2-1 and V is TRBV10-3, with D hard to call. The CDR3 has 12 amino acids. Per the germline V gene, CDR1 is ENHRY and CDR2 is SYGVKD. V lost 4 bases and J 6 bases, leaving 7 bases between the germline ends. The CDR3 region has the DNA TGTGCCATCAGTGTAACCGGCAATGAGCAGTTCTTC. Its translation: CAISVTGNEQFF.

The V and J genes are TRBV15 and TRBJ1-4; D is possibly TRBD1 (6 bases). The ends were cut back, 4 bases at V and 7 bases at J, with 19 bases in the middle. CDR1 and CDR2 from the germline V gene are LNHNV and YYDKDF (reference sequence). CDR3 length: 16 amino acids. CDR3 loop: CATSTQVGTGFEKLFF. The CDR3 nucleotides read TGTGCCACCAGCACCCAAGTGGGCACAGGGTTTGAAAAACTGTTTTTT.

The chain carries TRBV6-1 and TRBJ2-5, with 7 bases fitting TRBD1. J gave up 5 bases and V 6 bases, and 6 bases lay outside the gene matches. Germline CDR1 reads MNHNS; CDR2 reads SASEGT. The CDR3 has 13 residues. CDR3 nucleotide sequence: TGTGCCAGCAGGAGACAGGGTGGCGAGACCCAGTACTTC. Its protein product is CASRRQGGETQYF.

The V and J genes are TRBV27 and TRBJ2-3; possibly TRBD2 for D (5 bases). Germline V lookup: CDR1 MNHEY, CDR2 SMNVEV (reference sequence). The CDR3 spans 13 residues. V was cut by 8 bases and J by 6 bases, with 15 bases left in between. CDR3 DNA: TGTGCCAGCGGTGGATGGGGAGCGGATACGCAGTATTTT. Amino acid sequence: CASGGWGADTQYF.

The genes are TRBV5-1 and TRBJ2-3; TRBD2 is a possible D gene (6 bases). CDR3 length: 14 amino acids. CDR1 SGHRS and CDR2 YFSETQ come from the germline V gene. The V and J ends lost 4 bases and 4 bases respectively, with 13 bases between them. The CDR3 DNA reads TGCGCCAGCAGCCTGTGGGAGGCAGCAGATACGCAGTATTTT. Protein product: CASSLWEAADTQYF.

The chain has TRBV12-5 and TRBJ2-7; D perhaps matches TRBD2 (5 bases). From germline, CDR1 is LGHNT and CDR2 FRNRAP. CDR3 size: 17 residues. V shed 0 bases and J shed 3 bases, with 18 bases lying between them. CDR3 sequence (DNA): TGTGCTAGTGGTTTGGTCGGTCCAGGCGGGCCGAACTACGAGCAGTACTTC. It translates to CASGLVGPGGPNYEQYF.